These T cell receptor beta chains were read from a single sample in a study of graft-versus-host responses after intestinal transplantation. TCRdb's copy holds only in-frame clones and misses some; the assay was immunoSEQ multiplex PCR. This sample has about 85,000 clones, with 75% to 95% found just once. The antigens for these receptors are not known. Sequencing used unstimulated CD8+ T cells sorted from spleen or lymph node cells, obtained before transplant. The origin of the receptors is a human donor who was the organ donor for an intestinal transplant. The CDR3 runs from the conserved cysteine through the conserved F or W. The D gene is left open where the match is weak. Part of the rows lack a size; the others show once, few, many or a class for expanded clones.

D,J,size,V,DNA,CDR3
NA,TRBJ2-7,NA,TRBV5-1,TGCGCCAGCAGCTTGGGTGACAGCTCCTACGAGCAGTACTTC,CASSLGDSSYEQYF
NA,TRBJ1-1,once,TRBV4-1,TGCGCCAGCAGCCTTGAGCGAGAGGGTGTGGCTTTCTTT,CASSLEREGVAFF
TRBD1,TRBJ2-2,NA,TRBV29-1,TGCAGCGTTCAGGGACAGGGCTACGGGGAGCTGTTTTTT,CSVQGQGYGELFF
TRBD1,TRBJ2-2,NA,TRBV4-1,TGCGCCAGCAGCCAAGATCGAAAACAGGGGGTAATCGGGGAGCTGTTTTTT,CASSQDRKQGVIGELFF
NA,TRBJ2-7,NA,TRBV6-5,TGTGCCAGCAGTTACACTAAGGGTTACGAGCAGTACTTC,CASSYTKGYEQYF
TRBD1,TRBJ2-7,NA,TRBV6-1,TGTGCCAGCAGTGAAGCAGTTTGGGACAGTCACCACCTAGAGCAGTACTTC,CASSEAVWDSHHLEQYF
NA,TRBJ2-2,once,TRBV9,TGTGCCAGCACCGTGGACACCGGGGAGCTGTTTTTT,CASTVDTGELFF
NA,TRBJ2-7,NA,TRBV5-1,TGCGCCAGCAGCTTAGGTTGGGGCAGCTCCTACGAGCAGTACTTC,CASSLGWGSSYEQYF
NA,TRBJ1-4,NA,TRBV6-1,TGTGCCAGCAGACACAGCCCGGGGACTAATGAAAAACTGTTTTTT,CASRHSPGTNEKLFF
NA,TRBJ1-3,NA,TRBV6-6,TGTGCCAGCAGTTATGCAGGGGTTGAGAGAAACACCATATATTTT,CASSYAGVERNTIYF
NA,TRBJ2-7,NA,TRBV5-6,TGTGCCAGCAGCTTCCCCCTGACCTGGGGGACCACCTACGAGCAGTACTTC,CASSFPLTWGTTYEQYF
TRBD1,TRBJ2-1,few,TRBV9,TGTGCCAGCAGCGGGGGACAGGGACACAATGAGCAGTTCTTC,CASSGGQGHNEQFF
NA,TRBJ2-1,once,TRBV9,TGTGCCAGCAGCCCTACCCTGGGCCGTAGCTCCTACAATGAGCAGTTCTTC,CASSPTLGRSSYNEQFF
NA,TRBJ1-1,NA,TRBV6-5,TGTGCCAGCCAGTGGGGGTACACTGAAGCTTTCTTT,CASQWGYTEAFF
TRBD2,TRBJ2-1,NA,TRBV11-3,TGTGCCAGCAGCTTAGGGACTAGCGGGGGGTCCTCCTACAATGAGCAGTTCTTC,CASSLGTSGGSSYNEQFF
NA,TRBJ2-7,once,TRBV13,TGTGCCAGCAGCTTATTACAGGATATCTACGAGCAGTACTTC,CASSLLQDIYEQYF
TRBD2,TRBJ2-1,NA,TRBV5-6,TGTGCCAGCTCCCCCGGGACTAACGCCTACAATGAGCAGTTCTTC,CASSPGTNAYNEQFF
TRBD2,TRBJ2-1,NA,TRBV7-9,TGTGCCAGCAGCTTAGGTGCGCCCAACGCGGGAGGTCCGCAAAGTGGGTTCTTC,CASSLGAPNAGGPQSGFF
NA,TRBJ1-2,NA,TRBV2,TGTGCCAGCAGTGCCGCTGGCTACACCTTC,CASSAAGYTF
NA,TRBJ1-1,NA,TRBV13,TGTGCCAGCAGCTCCTGGACTAATAACTACACTGAAGCTTTCTTT,CASSSWTNNYTEAFF
NA,TRBJ2-7,NA,TRBV5-4,TGTGCCAGCAGCTTGGACCTAAACTACGAGCAGTACTTC,CASSLDLNYEQYF
NA,TRBJ1-1,NA,TRBV6-5,TGTGCCACGTCTTTCATGAACACTGAAGCTTTCTTT,CATSFMNTEAFF
NA,TRBJ2-7,NA,TRBV4-2,TGTGCCAGCAGCCGAACGGACAGTGCGGCCTACGAGCAGTACTTC,CASSRTDSAAYEQYF
NA,TRBJ2-7,NA,TRBV5-5,TGTGCCAGCAGCTGGGCGGCTTACGAGCAGTACTTC,CASSWAAYEQYF
NA,TRBJ2-5,NA,TRBV2,TGTGCCAGCAAGGCAGGGGGGGTGCAAGAGACCCAGTACTTC,CASKAGGVQETQYF
TRBD2,TRBJ2-7,NA,TRBV9,TGTGCCAGCAGCCCAGATCTAGCGGGACTATACGAGCAGTACTTC,CASSPDLAGLYEQYF
TRBD2,TRBJ2-1,NA,TRBV19,TGTGCCAGCGGGACTAGCCTCCCTGGTGAGCAGTTCTTC,CASGTSLPGEQFF
TRBD2,TRBJ2-3,NA,TRBV27,TGTGCCAGCAGTTTATACTTCGGGGTAGCGGGAAGCACAGATACGCAGTATTTT,CASSLYFGVAGSTDTQYF
NA,TRBJ2-2,once,TRBV4-1,TGCGCCAGCAGTCGCCTAGCGCTAGGGCCCACCGGGGAGCTGTTTTTT,CASSRLALGPTGELFF
NA,TRBJ2-7,NA,TRBV6-5,TGTGCCAGCAGCCCATATAGCAACGAGCAGTACTTC,CASSPYSNEQYF
NA,TRBJ1-2,NA,TRBV29-1,TGCAGCGTTGAGGAAGGGAACTATGGCTACACCTTC,CSVEEGNYGYTF
NA,TRBJ1-5,NA,TRBV5-6,TGTGCCAGCAGCTTGTCAGGGGTTGGCAATCAGCCCCAGCATTTT,CASSLSGVGNQPQHF
NA,TRBJ2-1,NA,TRBV11-3,TGTGCCAGCAGCTTAGCTGTGACCCCCTGGATCTACAATGAGCAGTTCTTC,CASSLAVTPWIYNEQFF
NA,TRBJ1-5,NA,TRBV15,TGTGCCACCAGCAGAGATGCAAGGGGATTGCCCCAGCATTTT,CATSRDARGLPQHF
NA,TRBJ2-3,NA,TRBV11-1,TGTGCCAGCAGCTTAGGACAGCACAGCACAGATACGCAGTATTTT,CASSLGQHSTDTQYF
NA,TRBJ2-1,NA,TRBV6-5,TGTGCCAGCAGTTTATTATCAACGGCAGGGTGGAATGAGCAGTTCTTC,CASSLLSTAGWNEQFF
NA,TRBJ2-7,NA,TRBV6-5,TGTGCCAGCAGGCTATCCGGGACCGACGGTGACGGGCAGTACTTC,CASRLSGTDGDGQYF
NA,TRBJ1-1,NA,TRBV27,TGTGCCAGCCGTATGATACAGTACACTGAAGCTTTCTTT,CASRMIQYTEAFF
NA,TRBJ2-2,once,TRBV2,TGTGCCAGCGACACACCTGCGGCGAACACCGGGGAGCTGTTTTTT,CASDTPAANTGELFF
TRBD1,TRBJ2-7,NA,TRBV6-1,TGTGCCAGCACTCGAGGGGACAGATCCTACGAGCAGTACTTC,CASTRGDRSYEQYF
TRBD2,TRBJ2-5,NA,TRBV6-5,TGTGCCAGCAGTGAGACTAGCGGGGGCCCCTCGTACTTC,CASSETSGGPSYF
NA,TRBJ1-2,NA,TRBV14,TGTGCCAGCAGCCAAGTCGGGAGCGCCTATGGCTACACCTTC,CASSQVGSAYGYTF
TRBD2,TRBJ2-1,NA,TRBV19,TGTGCCAGTAGTTCCCTGCTGCGGGGGGACAATGAGCAGTTCTTC,CASSSLLRGDNEQFF
TRBD1,TRBJ2-6,NA,TRBV25-1,TGTGCCAGCAGCAGAGGACAGGGGGCCCAGTTTGGGGCCAACGTCCTGACTTTC,CASSRGQGAQFGANVLTF
NA,TRBJ2-1,NA,TRBV7-2,TGTGCCAGCAGCTTAGGGGTTAGCGACTACAATGAGCAGTTCTTC,CASSLGVSDYNEQFF
NA,TRBJ2-1,NA,TRBV29-1,TGCAGCGTTGACCCCGGGACAGAGCAGTTCTTC,CSVDPGTEQFF
TRBD1,TRBJ1-5,NA,TRBV5-6,TGTGCCAGCAGCATCGGAGGGACAGGGGCCGTCCCCCAGCATTTT,CASSIGGTGAVPQHF
NA,TRBJ1-1,NA,TRBV19,TGTGCCAGTAGTCCGGGAGGCCGCGACACTGAAGCTTTCTTT,CASSPGGRDTEAFF
NA,TRBJ1-1,NA,TRBV6-1,TGTGCCAGCAGTGAAGAGGAGGGGGTGGCTGAAGCTTTCTTT,CASSEEEGVAEAFF
NA,TRBJ1-2,once,TRBV27,TGTGCCAGCCGGGGGCGGTTGGGCTATGGCTACACCTTC,CASRGRLGYGYTF
TRBD2,TRBJ2-1,NA,TRBV4-1,TGCGCCAGCAGCCCTGTCCTAGCGGGAGTCTACAATGAGCAGTTCTTC,CASSPVLAGVYNEQFF
NA,TRBJ2-1,NA,TRBV9,TGTGCCAGCAGCGTGGAGCCGGGAGTCGTTTACAATGAGCAGTTCTTC,CASSVEPGVVYNEQFF
NA,TRBJ1-4,NA,TRBV6-5,TGTGCCAGCAGCGCGAGGTGGACCTTTAATGAAAAACTGTTTTTT,CASSARWTFNEKLFF
NA,TRBJ2-2,NA,TRBV7-9,TGTGCCAGCAGCTTAGTTTTTATATACACCGGGGAGCTGTTTTTT,CASSLVFIYTGELFF
TRBD2,TRBJ2-3,NA,TRBV5-1,TGCGCCAGCAGTATTGAGGGGAGGGACACAGATACGCAGTATTTT,CASSIEGRDTDTQYF
NA,TRBJ1-2,NA,TRBV7-6,TGTGCCAGCAGTCTTTTGGGAACGACTCCCTATGGCTACACCTTC,CASSLLGTTPYGYTF